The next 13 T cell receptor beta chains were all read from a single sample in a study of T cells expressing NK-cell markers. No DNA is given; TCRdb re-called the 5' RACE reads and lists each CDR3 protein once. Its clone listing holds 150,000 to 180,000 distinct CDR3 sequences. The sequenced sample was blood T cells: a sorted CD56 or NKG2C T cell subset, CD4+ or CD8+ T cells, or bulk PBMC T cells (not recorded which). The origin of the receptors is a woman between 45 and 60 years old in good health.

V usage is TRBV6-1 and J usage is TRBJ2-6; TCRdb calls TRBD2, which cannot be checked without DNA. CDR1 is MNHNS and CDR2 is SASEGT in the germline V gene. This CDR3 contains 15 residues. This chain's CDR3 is CASSEFEGGEDVLTF.

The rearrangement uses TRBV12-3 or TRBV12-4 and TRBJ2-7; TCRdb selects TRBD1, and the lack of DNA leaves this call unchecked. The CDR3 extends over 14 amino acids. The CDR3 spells CASSPDRGPYEQYF.

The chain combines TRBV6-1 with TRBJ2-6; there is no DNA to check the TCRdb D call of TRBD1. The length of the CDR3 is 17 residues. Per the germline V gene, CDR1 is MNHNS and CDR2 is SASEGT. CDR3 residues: CASRPGQPFSGANVLTF.

The CDR3 spells CASSFGLAHTYEQYF. The chain recombines TRBV2 with TRBJ2-7; TCRdb picks TRBD2, but there is no DNA to check that call. The germline CDR1 and CDR2 sequences are SNHLY and FYNNEI. The CDR3 runs to 15 residues.

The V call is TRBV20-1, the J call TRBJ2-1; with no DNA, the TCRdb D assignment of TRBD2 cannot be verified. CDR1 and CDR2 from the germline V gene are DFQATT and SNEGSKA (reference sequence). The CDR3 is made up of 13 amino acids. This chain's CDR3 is CSATGTTYNEQFF.

The CDR3 spells CASRRDNTGELFF. J is TRBJ2-2 and V is TRBV5-1; TCRdb returns TRBD1, unconfirmable since there is no DNA. CDR3 length: 13 residues. Looked up from germline, CDR1 is SGHRS and CDR2 is YFSETQ.

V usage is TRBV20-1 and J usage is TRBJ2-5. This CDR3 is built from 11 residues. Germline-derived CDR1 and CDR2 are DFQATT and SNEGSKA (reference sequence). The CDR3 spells CSAQTGETQYF.

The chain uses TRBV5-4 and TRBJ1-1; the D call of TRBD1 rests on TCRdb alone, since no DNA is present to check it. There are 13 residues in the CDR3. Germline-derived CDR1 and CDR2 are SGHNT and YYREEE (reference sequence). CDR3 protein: CASREIQGDEAFF.

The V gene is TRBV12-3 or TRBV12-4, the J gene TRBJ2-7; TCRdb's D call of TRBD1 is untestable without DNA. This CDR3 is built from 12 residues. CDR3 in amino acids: CASSFGRGQQYF.

This CDR3 is CASSFGTGRYEQYF. This chain links TRBV11-2 with TRBJ2-7; TCRdb gives TRBD1 as the D gene, but with no DNA this cannot be confirmed. The germline CDR1 and CDR2 sequences are SGHAT and FQNNGV. CDR3 length: 14 amino acids.

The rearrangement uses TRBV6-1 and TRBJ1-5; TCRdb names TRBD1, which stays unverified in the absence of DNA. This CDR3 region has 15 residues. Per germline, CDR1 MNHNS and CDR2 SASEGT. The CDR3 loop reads CASNMGQFSNQPQHF.

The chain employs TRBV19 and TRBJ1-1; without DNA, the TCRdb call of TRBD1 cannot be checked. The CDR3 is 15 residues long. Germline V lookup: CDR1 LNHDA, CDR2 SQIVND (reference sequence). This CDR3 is CASSISIRGNTEAFF.

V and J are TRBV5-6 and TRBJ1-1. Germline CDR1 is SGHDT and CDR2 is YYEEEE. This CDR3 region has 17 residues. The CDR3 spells CASSLSGLWMANTEAFF. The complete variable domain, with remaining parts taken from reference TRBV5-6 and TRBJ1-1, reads DAGVTQSPTHLIKTRGQQVTLRCSPKSGHDTVSWYQQALGQGPQFIFQYYEEEERQRGNFPDRFSGHQFPNYSSELNVNALLLGDSALYLCASSLSGLWMANTEAFFGQGTRLTVV.